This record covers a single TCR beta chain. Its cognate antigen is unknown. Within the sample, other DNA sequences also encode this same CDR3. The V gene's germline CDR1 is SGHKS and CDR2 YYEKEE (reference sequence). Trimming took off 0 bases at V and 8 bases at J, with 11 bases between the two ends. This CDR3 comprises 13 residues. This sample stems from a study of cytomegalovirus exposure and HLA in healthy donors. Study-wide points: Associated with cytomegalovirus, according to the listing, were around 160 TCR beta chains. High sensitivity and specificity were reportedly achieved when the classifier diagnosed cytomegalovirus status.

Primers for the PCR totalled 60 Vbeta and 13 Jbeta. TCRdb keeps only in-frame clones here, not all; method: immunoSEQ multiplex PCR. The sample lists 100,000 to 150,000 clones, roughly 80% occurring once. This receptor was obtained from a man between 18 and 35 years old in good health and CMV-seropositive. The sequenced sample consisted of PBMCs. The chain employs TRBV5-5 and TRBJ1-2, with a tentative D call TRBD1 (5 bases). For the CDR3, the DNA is TGTGCCAGCAGCTTGGGTAGGGGTGAAGGCTACACCTTC. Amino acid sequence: CASSLGRGEGYTF.